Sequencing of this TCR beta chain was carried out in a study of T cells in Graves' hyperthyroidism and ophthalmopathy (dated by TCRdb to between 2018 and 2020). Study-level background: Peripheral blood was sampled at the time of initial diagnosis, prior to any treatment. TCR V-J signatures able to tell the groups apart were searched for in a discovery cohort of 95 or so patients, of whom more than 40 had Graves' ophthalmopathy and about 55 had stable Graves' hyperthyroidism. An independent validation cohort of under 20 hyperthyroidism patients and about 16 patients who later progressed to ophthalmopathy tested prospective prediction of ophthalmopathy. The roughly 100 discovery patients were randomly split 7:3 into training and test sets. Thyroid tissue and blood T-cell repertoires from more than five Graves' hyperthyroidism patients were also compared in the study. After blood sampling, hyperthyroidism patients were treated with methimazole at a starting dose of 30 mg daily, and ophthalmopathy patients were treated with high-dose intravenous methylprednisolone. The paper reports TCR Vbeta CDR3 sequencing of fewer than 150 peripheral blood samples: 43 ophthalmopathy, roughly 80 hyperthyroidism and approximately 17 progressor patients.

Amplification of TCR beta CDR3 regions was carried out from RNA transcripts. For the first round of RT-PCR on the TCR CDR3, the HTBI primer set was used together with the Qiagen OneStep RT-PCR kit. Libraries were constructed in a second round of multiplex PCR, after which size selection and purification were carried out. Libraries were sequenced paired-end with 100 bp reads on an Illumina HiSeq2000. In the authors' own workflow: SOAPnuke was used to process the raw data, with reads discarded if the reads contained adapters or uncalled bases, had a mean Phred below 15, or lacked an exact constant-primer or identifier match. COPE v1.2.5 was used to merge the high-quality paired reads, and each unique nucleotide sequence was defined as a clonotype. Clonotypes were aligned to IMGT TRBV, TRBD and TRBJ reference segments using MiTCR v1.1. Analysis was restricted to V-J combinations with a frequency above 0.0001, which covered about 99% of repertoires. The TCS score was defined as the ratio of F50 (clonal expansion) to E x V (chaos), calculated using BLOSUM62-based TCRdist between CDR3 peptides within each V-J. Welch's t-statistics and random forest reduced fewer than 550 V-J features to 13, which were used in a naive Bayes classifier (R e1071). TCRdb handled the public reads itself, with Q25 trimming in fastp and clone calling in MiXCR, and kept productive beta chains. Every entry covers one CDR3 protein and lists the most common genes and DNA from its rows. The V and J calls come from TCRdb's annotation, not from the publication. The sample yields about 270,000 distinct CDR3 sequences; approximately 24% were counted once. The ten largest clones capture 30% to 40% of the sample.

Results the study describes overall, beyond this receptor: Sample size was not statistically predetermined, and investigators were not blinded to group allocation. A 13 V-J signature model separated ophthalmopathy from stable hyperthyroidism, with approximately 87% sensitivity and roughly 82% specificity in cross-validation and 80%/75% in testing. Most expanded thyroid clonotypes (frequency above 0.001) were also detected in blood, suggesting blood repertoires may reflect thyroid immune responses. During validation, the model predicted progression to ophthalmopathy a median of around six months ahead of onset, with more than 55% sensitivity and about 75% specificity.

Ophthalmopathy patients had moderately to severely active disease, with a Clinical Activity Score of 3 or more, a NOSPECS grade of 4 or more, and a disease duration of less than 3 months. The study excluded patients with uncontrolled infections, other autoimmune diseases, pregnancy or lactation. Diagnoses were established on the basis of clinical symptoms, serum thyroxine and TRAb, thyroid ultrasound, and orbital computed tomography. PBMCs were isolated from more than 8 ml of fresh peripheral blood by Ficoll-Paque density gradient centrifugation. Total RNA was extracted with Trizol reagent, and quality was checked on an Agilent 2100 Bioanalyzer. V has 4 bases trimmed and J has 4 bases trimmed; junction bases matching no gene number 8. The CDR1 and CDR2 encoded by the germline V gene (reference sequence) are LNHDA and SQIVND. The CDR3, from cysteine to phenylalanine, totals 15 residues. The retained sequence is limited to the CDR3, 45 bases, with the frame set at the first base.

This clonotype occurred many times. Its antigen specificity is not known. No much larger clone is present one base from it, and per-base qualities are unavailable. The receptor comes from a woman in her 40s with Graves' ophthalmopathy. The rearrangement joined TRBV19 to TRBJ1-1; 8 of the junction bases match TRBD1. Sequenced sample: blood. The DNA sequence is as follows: TGTGCCAGTAGTACCCTTGGACAGGGACTCACTGAAGCTTTCTTT. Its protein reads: CASSTLGQGLTEAFF.